These T cell receptor beta chains were read from a single sample in a study of lymphopenia after photon versus proton radiotherapy. Some clones are missing from TCRdb's copy, which holds only in-frame ones; the method was immunoSEQ multiplex PCR. The sample lists under 30,000 clones; 87% were seen once. This specimen was peripheral blood, taken from a patient treated with photon-based radiotherapy. The receptor set was obtained from a man between 50 and 59 years old with gastric cancer. The conserved cysteine and the conserved F or W are not part of the CDR3 here. The order of the fields is V gene, J gene, CDR3 protein.

V: TRBV18
J: TRBJ2-5
CDR3: ASSPPGSEGETQY

V: TRBV5-1
J: TRBJ2-2
CDR3: ASSLGGTGELF

V: TRBV30
J: TRBJ2-2
CDR3: ATRRGRNTGELF

V: TRBV10-3
J: TRBJ2-1
CDR3: AIMPLAGAYNEQF

V: TRBV10-2
J: TRBJ2-7
CDR3: ASSFPGLAGGFEQY

V: TRBV5-1
J: TRBJ1-3
CDR3: ASTLGDRASGNTIY

V: TRBV11-2
J: TRBJ2-7
CDR3: ASSLVTYTSSEQY

V: TRBV18
J: TRBJ1-1
CDR3: ASSQTGGSTEAF

V: TRBV10-3
J: TRBJ1-5
CDR3: AISETGGNQPQH

V: TRBV19
J: TRBJ1-2
CDR3: ASSIGDYGYT

V: TRBV5-1
J: TRBJ2-2
CDR3: ASQWDTGELF

V: TRBV10-3
J: TRBJ2-1
CDR3: AIRGTSGGPYNEQF

V: TRBV19
J: TRBJ2-3
CDR3: ASKQPGQGGDTQY

V: TRBV12-5
J: TRBJ2-3
CDR3: ASGLVLAGGTDTQY

V: TRBV4-2
J: TRBJ2-2
CDR3: ASSQVTGTVTGELF

V: TRBV11-1
J: TRBJ1-1
CDR3: ASSFGGATEAF

V: TRBV5-1
J: TRBJ1-1
CDR3: ASSLAARNTEAF

V: TRBV11-3
J: TRBJ2-2
CDR3: ASSLSRAGELF

V: TRBV19
J: TRBJ1-2
CDR3: ATGFYGHT

V: TRBV19
J: TRBJ2-6
CDR3: ASEDSGANVLT

V: TRBV10-3
J: TRBJ2-1
CDR3: AISPSRGYNEQF

V: TRBV6-6
J: TRBJ2-1
CDR3: ASSLSSYNEQF

V: TRBV12-5
J: TRBJ2-6
CDR3: ASGLVPDGYSGANVLT

V: TRBV6-4
J: TRBJ2-1
CDR3: ASSPLGGSYNEQF

V: TRBV6-4
J: TRBJ2-3
CDR3: ASSEGDGTDTQY

V: TRBV15
J: TRBJ2-3
CDR3: ATSRGPSTDTQY

V: TRBV23-1
J: TRBJ2-3
CDR3: ASSQRPQGIFTDTQY

V: TRBV19
J: TRBJ2-6
CDR3: ASSIVKDSGANVLT

V: TRBV4-1
J: TRBJ2-7
CDR3: ASSAHPSRYAPDRLLGQY

V: TRBV27
J: TRBJ1-1
CDR3: ASSLRDRGRWLMNTEAF

V: TRBV2
J: TRBJ2-3
CDR3: ASSETDTQY

V: TRBV27
J: TRBJ1-3
CDR3: ASKAWVGNTIY

V: TRBV5-1
J: TRBJ2-7
CDR3: ASSLNRGEEQY

V: TRBV6-5
J: TRBJ2-5
CDR3: ASRRQGRETQY

V: TRBV27
J: TRBJ1-2
CDR3: ASSLAQGNGYT

V: TRBV27
J: TRBJ2-2
CDR3: ASSSSRDRFANTGELF

V: TRBV5-1
J: TRBJ2-2
CDR3: ASSPRVANTGELF

V: TRBV19
J: TRBJ1-1
CDR3: ASSSGGGNTEAF

V: TRBV19
J: TRBJ1-1
CDR3: ASSPQGLRNTEAF

V: TRBV5-1
J: TRBJ2-2
CDR3: ASSFNGANTGELF

V: TRBV6-6
J: TRBJ2-6
CDR3: ATVAARGANVLT